The source of this TCR beta chain is a study of primary melanoma T cells and metastatic recurrence. Looking at the study overall: Primary melanomas here were stage T2 to T4, over 1 mm thick.

Sequencing was performed with immunoSEQ multiplex PCR; in TCRdb, only in-frame clones are kept and a portion is missing. The listing records some 50 clones. A remark on this clone: As yet, its antigen is unknown.

Study observations and caveats: Progression-free survival prediction reportedly improved most when T-cell fraction, rather than another histopathological variable, joined tumor thickness. Tumor T-cell fraction reportedly predicted progression-free survival independently. T-cell fraction over 20% seemed protective regardless of ulceration or nodes.

The ends lost 2 bases at V and 5 bases at J; junction bases unmatched: 4. This CDR3 is built from 15 residues. Germline lookup yields CDR1 SGHDN and CDR2 FVKESK. The specimen was melanoma tumor tissue. J is TRBJ1-4 and V is TRBV14; 8 nucleotides line up with TRBD1. The TCR was taken from a human donor with melanoma. In DNA, the CDR3 is TGTGCCAGCAGCCAATTCGGACAGGGCAATGAAAAACTGTTTTTT. It yields the protein CASSQFGQGNEKLFF.